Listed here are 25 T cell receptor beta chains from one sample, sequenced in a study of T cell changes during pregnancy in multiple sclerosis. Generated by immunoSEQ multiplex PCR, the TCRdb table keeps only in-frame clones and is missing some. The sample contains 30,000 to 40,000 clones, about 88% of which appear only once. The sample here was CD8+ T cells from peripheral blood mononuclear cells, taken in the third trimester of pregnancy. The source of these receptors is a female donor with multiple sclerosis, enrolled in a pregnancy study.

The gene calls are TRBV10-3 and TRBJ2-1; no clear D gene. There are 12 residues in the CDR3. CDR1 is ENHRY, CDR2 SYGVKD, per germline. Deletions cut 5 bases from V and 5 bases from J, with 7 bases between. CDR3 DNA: TGTGCCATCAGTATACTTAACAATGAGCAGTTCTTC. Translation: CAISILNNEQFF.

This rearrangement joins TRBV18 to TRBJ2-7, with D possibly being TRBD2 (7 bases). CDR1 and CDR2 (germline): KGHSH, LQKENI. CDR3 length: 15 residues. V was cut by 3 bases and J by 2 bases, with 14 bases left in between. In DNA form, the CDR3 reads TGTGCCAGCTCACCGCGAGGGGGGGAAACCTACGAGCAGTACTTC. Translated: CASSPRGGETYEQYF.

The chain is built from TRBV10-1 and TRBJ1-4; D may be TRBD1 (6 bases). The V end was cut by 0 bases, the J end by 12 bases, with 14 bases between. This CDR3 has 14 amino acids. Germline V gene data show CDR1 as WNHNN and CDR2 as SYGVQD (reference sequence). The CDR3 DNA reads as TGCGCCAGCAGTGAGTCTCAACAGGGAAGTGAACTGTTTTTT. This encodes CASSESQQGSELFF.

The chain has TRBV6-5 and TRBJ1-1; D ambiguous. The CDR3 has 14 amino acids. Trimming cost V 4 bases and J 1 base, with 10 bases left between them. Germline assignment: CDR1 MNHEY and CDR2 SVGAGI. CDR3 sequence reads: CASSLGEWNTEAFF. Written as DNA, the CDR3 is TGTGCCAGCAGTTTGGGCGAGTGGAACACTGAAGCTTTCTTT.

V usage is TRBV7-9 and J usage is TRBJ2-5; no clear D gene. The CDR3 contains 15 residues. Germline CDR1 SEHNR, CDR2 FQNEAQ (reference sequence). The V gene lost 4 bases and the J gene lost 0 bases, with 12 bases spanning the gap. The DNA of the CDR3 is TGTGCCAGCAGCTCCCCCCGACTGTACCAAGAGACCCAGTACTTC. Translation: CASSSPRLYQETQYF.

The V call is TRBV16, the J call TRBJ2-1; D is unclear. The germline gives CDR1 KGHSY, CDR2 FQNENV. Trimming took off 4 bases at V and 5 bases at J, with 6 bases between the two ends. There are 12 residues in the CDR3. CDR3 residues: CASSPPDNEQFF. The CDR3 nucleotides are TGTGCCAGCAGCCCCCCGGACAATGAGCAGTTCTTC. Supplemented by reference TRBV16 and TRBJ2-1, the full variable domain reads GEEVAQTPKHLVRGEGQKAKLYCAPIKGHSYVFWYQQVLKNEFKFLISFQNENVFDETGMPKERFSAKCLPNSPCSLEIQATKLEDSAVYFCASSPPDNEQFFGPGTRLTVL.

DNA for the CDR3: TGTGCCAGCAGTTTACCCAGACAGGGGAGGGTCCAGCCCCAGCATTTT. Protein: CASSLPRQGRVQPQHF. The chain uses TRBV28 and TRBJ1-5, with 8 bases matching TRBD1. Trimming cost V 2 bases and J 7 bases; bases outside gene matches: 10. The CDR3 has 16 amino acids. CDR1 is MDHEN, CDR2 SYDVKM, per germline. The full variable domain, in which reference TRBV28 and TRBJ1-5 provide the parts outside the CDR3, is DVKVTQSSRYLVKRTGEKVFLECVQDMDHENMFWYRQDPGLGLRLIYFSYDVKMKEKGDIPEGYSVSREKKERFSLILESASTNQTSMYLCASSLPRQGRVQPQHFGDGTRLSIL.

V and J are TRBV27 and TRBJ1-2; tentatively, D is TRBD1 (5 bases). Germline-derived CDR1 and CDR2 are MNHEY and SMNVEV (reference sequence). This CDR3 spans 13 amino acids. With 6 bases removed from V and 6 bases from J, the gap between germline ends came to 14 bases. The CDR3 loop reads CASRSTGQDGYTF. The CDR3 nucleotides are TGTGCCAGCAGGAGCACAGGACAAGATGGCTACACCTTC.

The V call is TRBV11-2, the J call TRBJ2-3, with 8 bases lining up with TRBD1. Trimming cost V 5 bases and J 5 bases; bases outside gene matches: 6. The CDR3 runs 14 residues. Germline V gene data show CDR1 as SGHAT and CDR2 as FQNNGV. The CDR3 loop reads CASSPPGQEDTQYF. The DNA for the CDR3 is TGTGCCAGCAGCCCCCCGGGACAGGAAGATACGCAGTATTTT. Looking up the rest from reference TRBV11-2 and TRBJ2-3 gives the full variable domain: EAGVAQSPRYKIIEKRQSVAFWCNPISGHATLYWYQQILGQGPKLLIQFQNNGVVDDSQLPKDRFSAERLKGVDSTLKIQPAKLEDSAVYLCASSPPGQEDTQYFGPGTRLTVL.

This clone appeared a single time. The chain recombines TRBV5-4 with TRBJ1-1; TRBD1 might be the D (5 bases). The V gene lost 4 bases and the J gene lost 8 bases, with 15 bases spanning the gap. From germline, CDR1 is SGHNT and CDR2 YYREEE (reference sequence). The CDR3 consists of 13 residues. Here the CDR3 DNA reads TGTGCCAGCAGCCACCCGGAGGGGCTCGAAGCTTTCTTT. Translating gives CASSHPEGLEAFF.

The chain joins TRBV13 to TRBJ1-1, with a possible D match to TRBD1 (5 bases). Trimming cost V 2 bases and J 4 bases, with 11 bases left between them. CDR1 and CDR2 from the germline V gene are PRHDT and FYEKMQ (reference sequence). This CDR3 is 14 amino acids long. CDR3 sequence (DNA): TGTGCCAGCAGCTTAATGGCAGGGCCCACTGAAGCTTTCTTT. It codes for CASSLMAGPTEAFF.

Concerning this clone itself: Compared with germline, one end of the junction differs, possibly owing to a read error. The CDR3 sequence: CASSVGATANEKLFF. CDR3 in DNA: TGTGCTAGCAGCGTAGGCGCCACAGCTAATGAAAAACTGTTTTTT. The V gene is TRBV7-7, the J gene TRBJ1-4; D not certain. CDR1 is SSHAT and CDR2 is FNYEAQ in the germline V gene (reference sequence). The CDR3 has 15 residues.

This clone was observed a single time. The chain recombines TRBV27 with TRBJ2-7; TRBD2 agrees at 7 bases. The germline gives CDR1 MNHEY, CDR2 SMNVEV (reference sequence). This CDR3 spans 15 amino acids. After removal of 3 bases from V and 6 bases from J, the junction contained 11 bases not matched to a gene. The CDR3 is CASSFEGGTIPEQYF. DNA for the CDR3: TGTGCCAGCAGTTTTGAGGGTGGGACTATTCCCGAGCAGTACTTC.

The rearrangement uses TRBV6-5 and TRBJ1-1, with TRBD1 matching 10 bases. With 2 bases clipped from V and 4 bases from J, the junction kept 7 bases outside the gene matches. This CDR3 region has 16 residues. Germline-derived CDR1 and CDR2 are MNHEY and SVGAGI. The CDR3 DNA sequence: TGTGCCAGCAGTTACGACATGGGGACAGGGGCCACTGAAGCTTTCTTT. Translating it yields CASSYDMGTGATEAFF.

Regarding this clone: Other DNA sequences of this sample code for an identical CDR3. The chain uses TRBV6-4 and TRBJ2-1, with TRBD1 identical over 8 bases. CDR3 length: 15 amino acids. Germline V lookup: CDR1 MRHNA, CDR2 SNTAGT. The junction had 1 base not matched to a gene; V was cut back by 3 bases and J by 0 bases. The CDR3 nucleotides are TGTGCCAGCAGTGAAACAGGGGGCTCCTACAATGAGCAGTTCTTC. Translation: CASSETGGSYNEQFF.

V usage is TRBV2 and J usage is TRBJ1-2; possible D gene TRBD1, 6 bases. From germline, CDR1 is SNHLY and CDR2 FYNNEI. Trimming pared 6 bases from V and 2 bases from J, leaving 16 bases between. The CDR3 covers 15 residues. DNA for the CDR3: TGTGCCAGCAGCGGACAGTCCCTACTCAACTATGGCTACACCTTC. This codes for CASSGQSLLNYGYTF.

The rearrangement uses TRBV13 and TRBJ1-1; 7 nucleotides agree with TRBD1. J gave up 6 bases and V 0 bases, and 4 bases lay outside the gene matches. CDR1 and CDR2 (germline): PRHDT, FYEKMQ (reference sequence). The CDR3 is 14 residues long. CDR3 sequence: CASSLGQGGPEAFF. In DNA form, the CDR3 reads TGTGCCAGCAGCTTAGGCCAGGGGGGCCCTGAAGCTTTCTTT.

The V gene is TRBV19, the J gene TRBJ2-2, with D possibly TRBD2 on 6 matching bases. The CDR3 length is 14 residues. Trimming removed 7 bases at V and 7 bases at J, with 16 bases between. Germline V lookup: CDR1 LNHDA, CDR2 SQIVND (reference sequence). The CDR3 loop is CASTLGGSSGELFF. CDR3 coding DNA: TGTGCCAGTACCCTGGGGGGTTCCAGCGGGGAGCTGTTTTTT.

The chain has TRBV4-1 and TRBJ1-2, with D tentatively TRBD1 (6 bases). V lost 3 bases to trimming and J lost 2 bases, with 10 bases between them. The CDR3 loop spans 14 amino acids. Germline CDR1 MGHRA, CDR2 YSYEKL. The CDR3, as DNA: TGCGCCAGCAGCCATCCCGGACAGAACTATGGCTACACCTTC. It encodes CASSHPGQNYGYTF.

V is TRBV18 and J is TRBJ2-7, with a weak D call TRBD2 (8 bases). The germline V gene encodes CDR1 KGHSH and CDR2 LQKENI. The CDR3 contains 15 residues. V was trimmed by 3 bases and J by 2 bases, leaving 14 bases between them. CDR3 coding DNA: TGTGCCAGCTCACCCACGGGAGGGGGCCCCTACGAGCAGTACTTC. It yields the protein CASSPTGGGPYEQYF. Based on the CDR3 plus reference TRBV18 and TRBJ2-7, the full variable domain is NAGVMQNPRHLVRRRGQEARLRCSPMKGHSHVYWYRQLPEEGLKFMVYLQKENIIDESGMPKERFSAEFPKEGPSILRIQQVVRGDSAAYFCASSPTGGGPYEQYFGPGTRLTVT.

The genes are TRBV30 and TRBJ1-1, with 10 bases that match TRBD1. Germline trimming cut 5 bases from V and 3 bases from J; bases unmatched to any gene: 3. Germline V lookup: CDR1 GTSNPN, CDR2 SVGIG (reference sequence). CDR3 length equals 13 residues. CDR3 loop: CAWGQGVDTEAFF. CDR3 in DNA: TGTGCCTGGGGACAGGGGGTCGACACTGAAGCTTTCTTT.

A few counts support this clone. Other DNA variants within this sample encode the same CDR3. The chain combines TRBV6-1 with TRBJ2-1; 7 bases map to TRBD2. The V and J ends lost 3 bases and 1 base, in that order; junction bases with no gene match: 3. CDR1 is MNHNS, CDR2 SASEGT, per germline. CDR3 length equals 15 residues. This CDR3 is CASSEGGGSYNEQFF. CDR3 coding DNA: TGTGCCAGCAGTGAGGGCGGGGGTTCCTACAATGAGCAGTTCTTC.

The CDR3 region is CASSESGGDSYEQYF. CDR3 bases: TGTGCCAGCAGTGAATCCGGGGGGGACTCCTACGAGCAGTACTTC. The rearrangement uses TRBV6-1 and TRBJ2-7; 8 bases agree with TRBD2. The V gene end was trimmed by 2 bases and the J gene end by 0 bases; junction bases not matched to a gene: 3. Germline CDR1 reads MNHNS; CDR2 reads SASEGT. The CDR3 is 15 amino acids.

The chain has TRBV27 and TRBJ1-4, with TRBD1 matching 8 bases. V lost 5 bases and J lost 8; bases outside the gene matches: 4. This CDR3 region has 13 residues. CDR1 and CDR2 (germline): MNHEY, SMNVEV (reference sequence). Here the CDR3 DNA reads TGTGCCAGCAGTCCCGGGACAGGCGAAAAACTGTTTTTT. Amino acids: CASSPGTGEKLFF.

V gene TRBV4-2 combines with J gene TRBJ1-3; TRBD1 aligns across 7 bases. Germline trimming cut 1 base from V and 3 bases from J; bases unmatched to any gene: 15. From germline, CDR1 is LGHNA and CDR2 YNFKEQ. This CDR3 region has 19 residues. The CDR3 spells CASSQVLGRQGVFGNTIYF. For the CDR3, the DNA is TGTGCCAGCAGCCAAGTCTTAGGTCGACAGGGTGTTTTTGGAAACACCATATATTTT.